These 5 T cell receptor beta chains were all obtained from the same sample, sequenced in a study of chemoradiotherapy in HPV16-positive cancers. Method: immunoSEQ multiplex PCR; TCRdb's copy keeps in-frame clones and lacks some. The sample lists around 68,000 clones; around nine tenths were seen once. The sequences come from blood, collected from a patient who underwent chemoradiotherapy. The receptors derive from a human donor with HPV-associated anogenital cancer.

CDR3: CASSLGQPGEQFF. As DNA, the CDR3 is TGTGCCAGCAGCTTGGGACAACCCGGTGAGCAGTTCTTC. The gene calls are TRBV13 and TRBJ2-1; tentative D call: TRBD1 (6 bases). Germline CDR1 reads PRHDT; CDR2 reads FYEKMQ (reference sequence). The V gene lost 3 bases and the J gene lost 9 bases, with 12 bases spanning the gap. The length of the CDR3 is 13 residues.

The V call is TRBV7-9, the J call TRBJ1-6; a weak D match, TRBD1 (5 bases). Germline V gene lookup returns CDR1 SEHNR and CDR2 FQNEAQ (reference sequence). V lost 3 bases to trimming and J lost 7 bases, with 7 bases between them. The CDR3 runs 13 residues. Here the CDR3 reads CASSFRENSPLHF. The CDR3 region has the DNA TGTGCCAGCAGCTTCAGGGAAAATTCACCCCTCCACTTT.

The V call is TRBV28, the J call TRBJ2-1; 9 nucleotides match TRBD2. Per the germline V gene, CDR1 is MDHEN and CDR2 is SYDVKM. V trimming: 2 bases; J trimming: 6 bases; junction bases outside the gene matches: 14. The CDR3 is made up of 18 amino acids. CDR3 DNA sequence: TGTGCCAGCAGTTTAGCCCCTGAGAGCGGGAGGTGGGGCAATGAGCAGTTCTTC. Its translation: CASSLAPESGRWGNEQFF.

The rearrangement joins TRBV19 to TRBJ2-6; tentatively, D is TRBD2 (5 bases). V was cut by 7 bases and J by 0 bases, with 10 bases left in between. CDR1 is LNHDA, CDR2 SQIVND, per germline (reference sequence). There are 15 residues in the CDR3. CDR3 in amino acids: CASKRETSGANVLTF. CDR3 bases: TGTGCCAGTAAACGGGAAACCTCTGGGGCCAACGTCCTGACTTTC.

V usage is TRBV6-6 and J usage is TRBJ2-2, with 7 positions matching TRBD1. The CDR3 consists of 16 residues. Trimming took 5 bases from V and 4 from J; bases not matched to a gene: 10. CDR1 is MNHNY and CDR2 is SVGAGI in the germline V gene (reference sequence). CDR3 region: CASSGYLQGSTGELFF. CDR3 in DNA: TGTGCCAGCAGTGGCTACCTACAGGGGAGCACCGGGGAGCTGTTTTTT.